This TCR beta chain was captured by sequencing in a study of human T cells and chemical hapten exposure. Overall study results and limits: Significantly more large CDR3 similarity clusters arose among expanded TCRs than among controls.

Worth noting for this clonotype: Its antigen is not known.

Sample time point: patch test 1, 2 weeks after DPC sensitization. Treatment of the sample: therapeutic diphenylcyclopropenone sensitization with weekly scalp DPC. Individual cDNA molecules each carried unique molecular identifiers attached by the library. In the source study's methods: There were a median of approximately 88,000 TCRs per sample, with a range from roughly 20,000 to 700,000. TCRdb ran MiXCR on the RACE reads and lists one entry per CDR3 protein. TCRdb, not the authors, supplied the V and J calls. This sample has roughly 190,000 distinct CDR3 sequences; approximately 20% occur once, and the top ten carry approximately 6.7%. The CDR3 is 12 residues long. The V gene's germline CDR1 is LGHDT and CDR2 YNNKEL (reference sequence). V lost 3 bases, J lost 3 bases, and 3 bases lay in between.

Sequencing was performed on whole blood, taken in connection with sensitization to the hapten diphenylcyclopropenone (DPC). This chain links TRBV3-1 with TRBJ1-3; no clear D. The TCR comes from a woman between 50 and 59 years old with alopecia areata. Some clones in this sample may be carry-over from other donors' samples. The CDR3 sequence is CASSHFGNTIYF. The CDR3 DNA sequence: TGTGCCAGCAGCCATTTTGGAAACACCATATATTTT.